The 28 T cell receptor beta chains below come from one sample, sequenced in a study of OX40 agonist ivuxolimab in advanced cancers. Assay: immunoSEQ multiplex PCR; the TCRdb copy retains only in-frame clones and omits some. The sample consists of 55,000 to 80,000 clones, around nine tenths of them appearing once. The sample here was CD4+ or CD8+ T cells sorted from blood, taken in a trial of the OX40 agonist ivuxolimab. Receptors originate from an adult with an advanced solid tumor such as melanoma, head and neck, liver or kidney cancer.

The gene calls are TRBV6-5 and TRBJ1-2; 8 positions agree with TRBD1. CDR1 and CDR2 from the germline V gene are MNHEY and SVGAGI. The CDR3 covers 16 residues. Trimming cost V 4 bases and J 6 bases; bases outside gene matches: 13. In DNA, the CDR3 is TGTGCCAGCAGTTTGGCCAGCCTCAGGGGGCCGCATGGCTACACCTTC. Protein: CASSLASLRGPHGYTF.

The chain is built from TRBV11-3 and TRBJ2-3; D is uncertain. This CDR3 is built from 12 residues. The V gene's germline CDR1 is SGHNT and CDR2 YENEEA. Trimming stripped 4 bases from V and 2 bases from J, with 4 bases between. The CDR3 DNA reads TGTGCCAGCAGCTCCAACACAGATACGCAGTATTTT. Its translation is CASSSNTDTQYF.

The CDR3 spells CASSLVFPGELFF. The CDR3 nucleotides are TGTGCCAGCAGCTTGGTGTTCCCCGGGGAGCTGTTTTTT. The chain joins TRBV5-8 to TRBJ2-2; D gene unclear. V was trimmed by 0 bases and J by 6 bases, leaving 6 bases between them. This CDR3 is built from 13 residues. The germline CDR1 and CDR2 sequences are SGHTS and YDEGEE.

The CDR3 DNA is TGTGCCAGCAGCTTGGCCTTAAGGCGGGAGATAGCGGGGGAGCTGTTTTTT. Amino acid sequence: CASSLALRREIAGELFF. The rearrangement joins TRBV5-6 to TRBJ2-2; 7 bases fit TRBD2. The CDR3 is made up of 17 amino acids. V lost 0 bases to trimming and J lost 8 bases; unmatched junction nucleotides: 13. From germline, CDR1 is SGHDT and CDR2 YYEEEE.

This clone was picked up one time. The rearrangement uses TRBV18 and TRBJ1-2; D is uncertain. V was cut by 3 bases and J by 8 bases, with 10 bases left in between. The V gene's germline CDR1 is KGHSH and CDR2 LQKENI. This CDR3 is built from 12 residues. The DNA for the CDR3 is TGTGCCAGCTCACCGGCCTCGGAGGGCTACACCTTC. This translates into CASSPASEGYTF.

The chain couples TRBV4-3 to TRBJ2-7, with 8 bases aligning to TRBD2. The CDR3 covers 17 residues. V lost 3 bases to trimming and J lost 2 bases; unmatched junction nucleotides: 12. Germline loops: CDR1 LGHNA, CDR2 YSLEER. CDR3 sequence reads: CASSQTTGLAGAYEQYF. For the CDR3, the DNA is TGCGCCAGCAGCCAGACGACAGGACTAGCTGGAGCCTACGAGCAGTACTTC.

This clone appeared a few times. The chain couples TRBV6-1 to TRBJ1-5, with 8 bases that match TRBD1. V lost 6 bases to trimming and J lost 3 bases; unmatched junction nucleotides: 1. Per germline, CDR1 MNHNS and CDR2 SASEGT. This CDR3 is built from 13 residues. The CDR3 DNA sequence: TGTGCCAGCAGGGGACAGGACAATCAGCCCCAGCATTTT. This encodes CASRGQDNQPQHF.

The gene calls are TRBV30 and TRBJ1-2; 8 bases fit TRBD1. This CDR3 spans 13 amino acids. The V gene end was trimmed by 2 bases and the J gene end by 4 bases; junction bases not matched to a gene: 3. Germline CDR1 is GTSNPN and CDR2 is SVGIG (reference sequence). The CDR3 DNA reads as TGTGCCTGGAGTCGGGACAGGCCCTATGGCTACACCTTC. Protein product: CAWSRDRPYGYTF.

The chain links TRBV9 to TRBJ1-5, with a possible D match to TRBD1 (6 bases). The CDR3 has 13 residues. Trimming took 4 bases from V and 7 from J, leaving 12 bases between them. Looked up from germline, CDR1 is SGDLS and CDR2 is YYNGEE. The CDR3 DNA follows: TGTGCCAGCAGCAGAGGGGGTGGGCAGCCCCAGCATTTT. Translation: CASSRGGGQPQHF.

This clone occurred once. This chain uses TRBV2 with TRBJ1-6, with 9 bases aligning to TRBD1. V trimming: 5 bases; J trimming: 10 bases; junction bases outside the gene matches: 6. Germline CDR1 and CDR2: SNHLY and FYNNEI. This CDR3 is built from 14 residues. In DNA, the CDR3 is TGTGCCAGCAGTCTCACAGGGGGCCGGTCACCCCTCCACTTT. It yields the protein CASSLTGGRSPLHF.

V and J are TRBV5-5 and TRBJ2-5; TRBD2 agrees at 7 bases. Germline lookup yields CDR1 SGHKS and CDR2 YYEKEE (reference sequence). The V and J ends lost 0 bases and 4 bases, in that order; junction bases with no gene match: 9. The CDR3 spans 16 residues. The CDR3 sequence is CASSLETGGGGETQYF. The CDR3 DNA is TGTGCCAGCAGCTTGGAGACGGGAGGAGGAGGAGAGACCCAGTACTTC. The full variable domain, in which reference TRBV5-5 and TRBJ2-5 provide the parts outside the CDR3, is DAGVTQSPTHLIKTRGQQVTLRCSPISGHKSVSWYQQVLGQGPQFIFQYYEKEERGRGNFPDRFSARQFPNYSSELNVNALLLGDSALYLCASSLETGGGGETQYFGPGTRLLVL.

The chain couples TRBV7-2 to TRBJ2-2; no clear D. The CDR3 length is 13 residues. V was cut by 1 base and J by 7 bases, with 7 bases left in between. Germline CDR1 is SGHTA and CDR2 is FQGNSA. The CDR3, as DNA: TGTGCCAGCAGCTTAGTCAAGAGCGGGGAGCTGTTTTTT. Encoded protein: CASSLVKSGELFF.

As DNA, the CDR3 is TGTGCCAGCAGCTTCGAGCACAGGGGTCCTCCAGAGACCCAGTACTTC. This sequence encodes CASSFEHRGPPETQYF. This chain connects TRBV5-5 to TRBJ2-5, with TRBD1 identical over 7 bases. The CDR3 has 16 residues. V trimming: 2 bases; J trimming: 4 bases; junction bases outside the gene matches: 11. Germline V lookup: CDR1 SGHKS, CDR2 YYEKEE (reference sequence). Drawing the rest from reference TRBV5-5 and TRBJ2-5, the complete variable domain is DAGVTQSPTHLIKTRGQQVTLRCSPISGHKSVSWYQQVLGQGPQFIFQYYEKEERGRGNFPDRFSARQFPNYSSELNVNALLLGDSALYLCASSFEHRGPPETQYFGPGTRLLVL.

The table lists this clone with a few counts. The chain uses TRBV5-4 and TRBJ2-2; D is undetermined. The germline V and J ends were trimmed by 0 bases and 2 bases, with 8 bases remaining between them. Germline CDR1 reads SGHNT; CDR2 reads YYREEE (reference sequence). The CDR3 is made up of 15 amino acids. CDR3 coding DNA: TGTGCCAGCAGCTTGGGGGCATCCAACACCGGGGAGCTGTTTTTT. Protein: CASSLGASNTGELFF.

This chain joins TRBV7-9 and TRBJ1-2, with D possibly TRBD1 on 5 matching bases. The V and J ends lost 4 bases and 0 bases respectively, with 6 bases between them. The CDR3 consists of 13 residues. Germline CDR1 is SEHNR and CDR2 is FQNEAQ (reference sequence). The DNA for the CDR3 is TGTGCCAGCAGCTCGGGACCTAACTATGGCTACACCTTC. Translation: CASSSGPNYGYTF. The variable domain in full, with the rest retrieved from reference TRBV7-9 and TRBJ1-2, is DTGVSQNPRHKITKRGQNVTFRCDPISEHNRLYWYRQTLGQGPEFLTYFQNEAQLEKSRLLSDRFSAERPKGSFSTLEIQRTEQGDSAMYLCASSSGPNYGYTFGSGTRLTVV.

This clone appeared a few times. At one of its ends the junction is not consistent with the germline gene, which may arise from a read error. V gene TRBV4-1 combines with J gene TRBJ1-2; 7 bases match TRBD1. The germline V gene has CDR1 MGHRA and CDR2 YSYEKL. The CDR3 length is 15 residues. In nucleotides, the CDR3 is TGCGCCAGCAGCCAAGGGGATAGGGGGCTCTATCGCTACACCTTC. As protein: CASSQGDRGLYRYTF.

The V gene is TRBV10-3, the J gene TRBJ2-7, with 12 bases that match TRBD1. Trimming at V came to 6 bases and at J to 7 bases, leaving 4 bases not matched to a gene. In germline, CDR1 is ENHRY, CDR2 SYGVKD. The length of the CDR3 is 13 residues. CDR3 nucleotides: TGTGCCATCAGGGGACAGGGGGCAGGAGAGCAGTACTTC. It is translated as CAIRGQGAGEQYF.

A single count supports this clone. The chain has TRBV11-2 and TRBJ2-7; the D gene is possibly TRBD1 (5 bases). Trimming pared 5 bases from V and 3 bases from J, leaving 17 bases between. The germline V gene has CDR1 SGHAT and CDR2 FQNNGV. The CDR3 consists of 15 residues. The CDR3 nucleotides read TGTGCCAGCAGCCCTAGGGGCACTTCTGGCTACGAGCAGTACTTC. Its translation: CASSPRGTSGYEQYF.

The chain recombines TRBV5-3 with TRBJ2-1; D may be TRBD1 or TRBD2 (5 bases each). TRBV5-3 is marked as an open reading frame, function uncertain. V gave up 4 bases and J gave up 9 bases, with 11 bases separating them. The CDR3 sequence is 12 residues long. CDR3: CARSIGGGEQFF. DNA for the CDR3: TGTGCCAGAAGCATTGGTGGGGGTGAGCAGTTCTTC.

The chain carries TRBV5-8 and TRBJ1-5; TRBD1 is a possible D gene (6 bases). CDR1 and CDR2 (germline): SGHTS, YDEGEE. Trimming removed 4 bases at V and 3 bases at J, with 11 bases between. This CDR3 spans 14 amino acids. CDR3 coding DNA: TGTGCCAGCAGCACTTACAGGGTCAATCAGCCCCAGCATTTT. Protein product: CASSTYRVNQPQHF.

The chain joins TRBV18 to TRBJ2-2, with TRBD1 identical over 11 bases. The CDR3 runs 19 residues. Per the germline V gene, CDR1 is KGHSH and CDR2 is LQKENI. The V and J ends lost 3 bases and 4 bases, in that order; junction bases with no gene match: 13. Written as DNA, the CDR3 is TGTGCCAGCTCACCGGAGTTCCGGGACAGGGGGGCCCCCACCGGGGAGCTGTTTTTT. Translated: CASSPEFRDRGAPTGELFF.

J is TRBJ2-7 and V is TRBV6-5; a possible D gene is TRBD1 (5 bases). The CDR3 contains 15 residues. CDR1 and CDR2 (germline): MNHEY, SVGAGI. V was shortened by 6 bases and J by 3 bases, with 18 bases between the two germline ends. The CDR3 DNA reads as TGTGCCAGCAGCAGAAAGGGGATTCTTAACTACGAGCAGTACTTC. Translated, it gives CASSRKGILNYEQYF.

This clone was found once. The rearrangement joins TRBV5-6 to TRBJ1-4; TRBD1 might be the D (5 bases). Trimming took 4 bases from V and 8 from J, leaving 15 bases between them. The CDR3 contains 14 residues. Germline V gene lookup returns CDR1 SGHDT and CDR2 YYEEEE. The CDR3 nucleotides read TGTGCCAGCAGCCCCCTGGGGGAGGTCGAAAAACTGTTTTTT. It codes for CASSPLGEVEKLFF.

The chain joins TRBV11-2 to TRBJ2-6, with a tentative D call TRBD1 (5 bases). The V gene lost 4 bases and the J gene lost 4 bases, with 14 bases spanning the gap. In germline, CDR1 is SGHAT, CDR2 FQNNGV. CDR3 size: 16 residues. This CDR3 reads CASSSSGLEGANVLTF. The CDR3 nucleotides read TGTGCCAGCAGCTCCTCAGGGTTGGAGGGGGCCAACGTCCTGACTTTC.

V is TRBV7-2 and J is TRBJ1-3; 9 bases map to TRBD1. The J segment lost 0 bases and the V segment lost 2 bases, leaving 5 bases of the junction unmatched. CDR3 length: 17 amino acids. Germline CDR1 and CDR2: SGHTA and FQGNSA. CDR3: CASSLRPTGGSGNTIYF. CDR3 in DNA: TGTGCCAGCAGCTTACGTCCGACAGGGGGCTCTGGAAACACCATATATTTT.

The rearrangement uses TRBV5-4 and TRBJ2-1; no clear D. CDR1 and CDR2 from the germline V gene are SGHNT and YYREEE (reference sequence). The V end lost 4 bases, the J end lost 1 base, and 15 bases lay between the germline ends. CDR3 length: 16 residues. CDR3 nucleotides: TGTGCCAGCAGCGAGGTTAATAGAAGATCCTACAATGAGCAGTTCTTC. Its translation: CASSEVNRRSYNEQFF.

The count of this clone is one. The CDR3, as DNA: TGTGCCAGCAAGGCAGGGGCTAGCAATCAGCCCCAGCATTTT. Translating gives CASKAGASNQPQHF. This chain links TRBV6-1 with TRBJ1-5; TRBD1 is a possible D gene (6 bases). The germline gives CDR1 MNHNS, CDR2 SASEGT. The CDR3 runs to 14 residues. Trimming stripped 7 bases from V and 0 bases from J, with 10 bases between.

The chain has TRBV18 and TRBJ1-2; D possibly corresponds to TRBD1 (6 bases). The V end was cut by 6 bases, the J end by 2 bases, with 16 bases between. The CDR3 totals 15 residues. Per the germline V gene, CDR1 is KGHSH and CDR2 is LQKENI. For the CDR3, the DNA is TGTGCCAGCTCCCCCGACAGGATCATAAACTATGGCTACACCTTC. Translating it yields CASSPDRIINYGYTF.